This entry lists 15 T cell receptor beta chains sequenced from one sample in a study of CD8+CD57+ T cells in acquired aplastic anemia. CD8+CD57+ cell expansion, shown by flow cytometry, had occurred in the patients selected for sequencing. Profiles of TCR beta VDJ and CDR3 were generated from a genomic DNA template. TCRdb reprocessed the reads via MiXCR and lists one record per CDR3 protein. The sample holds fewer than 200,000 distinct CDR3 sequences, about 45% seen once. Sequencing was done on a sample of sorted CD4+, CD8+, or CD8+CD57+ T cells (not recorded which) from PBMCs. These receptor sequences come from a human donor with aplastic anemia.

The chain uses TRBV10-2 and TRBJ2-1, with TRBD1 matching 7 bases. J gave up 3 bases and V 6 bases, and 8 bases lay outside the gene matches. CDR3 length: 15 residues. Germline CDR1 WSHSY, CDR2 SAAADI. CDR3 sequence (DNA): TGCGCCAGCAGCCCAGACAGGGTGGGCTACAATGAGCAGTTCTTC. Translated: CASSPDRVGYNEQFF.

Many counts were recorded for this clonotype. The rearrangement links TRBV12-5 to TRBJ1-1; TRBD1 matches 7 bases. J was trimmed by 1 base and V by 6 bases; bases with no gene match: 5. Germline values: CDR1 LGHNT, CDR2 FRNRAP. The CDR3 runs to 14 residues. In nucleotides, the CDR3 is TGTGCTAGTGGCCCGGGACAGACGAACACTGAAGCTTTCTTT. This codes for CASGPGQTNTEAFF.

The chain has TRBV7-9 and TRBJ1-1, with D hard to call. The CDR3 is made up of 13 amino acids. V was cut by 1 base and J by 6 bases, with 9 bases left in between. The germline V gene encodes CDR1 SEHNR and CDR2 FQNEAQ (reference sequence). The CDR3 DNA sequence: TGTGCCAGCAGCTTAGTAATCAGCGCTGAAGCTTTCTTT. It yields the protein CASSLVISAEAFF.

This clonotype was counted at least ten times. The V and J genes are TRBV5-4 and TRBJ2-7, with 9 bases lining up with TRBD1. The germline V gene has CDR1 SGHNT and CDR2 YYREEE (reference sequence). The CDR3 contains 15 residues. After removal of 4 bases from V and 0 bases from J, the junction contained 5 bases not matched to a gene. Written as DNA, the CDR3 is TGTGCCAGCAGCAGAGGACAGGGGCCCTCCTACGAGCAGTACTTC. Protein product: CASSRGQGPSYEQYF.

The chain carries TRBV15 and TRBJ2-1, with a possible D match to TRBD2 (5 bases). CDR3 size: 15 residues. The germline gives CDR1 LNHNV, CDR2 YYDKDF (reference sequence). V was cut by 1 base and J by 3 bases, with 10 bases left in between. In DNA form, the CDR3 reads TGTGCCACCAGCAGAGTCTTACTAGACTACAATGAGCAGTTCTTC. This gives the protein CATSRVLLDYNEQFF.

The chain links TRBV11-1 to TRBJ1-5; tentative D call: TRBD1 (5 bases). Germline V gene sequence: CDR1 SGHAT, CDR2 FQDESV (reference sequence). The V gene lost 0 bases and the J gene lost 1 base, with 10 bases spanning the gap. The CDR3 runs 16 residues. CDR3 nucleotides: TGTGCCAGCAGCTTAGCAATAGGGGAGAGCAATCAGCCCCAGCATTTT. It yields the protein CASSLAIGESNQPQHF.

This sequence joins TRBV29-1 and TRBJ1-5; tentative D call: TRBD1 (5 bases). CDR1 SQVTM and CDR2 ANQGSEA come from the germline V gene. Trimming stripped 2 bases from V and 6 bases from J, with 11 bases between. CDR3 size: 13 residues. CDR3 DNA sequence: TGCAGCGTTGAATCAGGGAGATGTCAGCCCCAGCATTTT. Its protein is CSVESGRCQPQHF.

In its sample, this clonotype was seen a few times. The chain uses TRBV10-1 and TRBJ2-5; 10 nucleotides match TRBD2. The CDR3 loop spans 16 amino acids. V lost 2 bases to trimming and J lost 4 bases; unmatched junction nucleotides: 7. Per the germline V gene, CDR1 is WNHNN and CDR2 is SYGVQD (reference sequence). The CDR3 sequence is CASSEKAGGRGETQYF. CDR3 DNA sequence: TGCGCCAGCAGTGAGAAAGCGGGGGGGCGTGGAGAGACCCAGTACTTC.

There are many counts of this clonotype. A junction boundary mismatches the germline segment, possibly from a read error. This chain's CDR3 is CASSLQGEETQYF. Here the CDR3 DNA reads TGCGCCAGCAGCTTACAGGGGGAGGAGACCCAGTACTTC. The chain combines TRBV19 with TRBJ2-5; 8 nucleotides line up with TRBD1. Looked up from germline, CDR1 is LNHDA and CDR2 is SQIVND (reference sequence). The CDR3 sequence is 13 residues long.

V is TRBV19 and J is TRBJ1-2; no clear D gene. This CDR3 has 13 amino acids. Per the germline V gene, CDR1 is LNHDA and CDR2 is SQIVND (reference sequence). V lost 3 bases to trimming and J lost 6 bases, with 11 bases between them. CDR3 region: CASSMGNGDGYTF. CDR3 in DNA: TGTGCCAGTAGTATGGGGAACGGTGATGGCTACACCTTC.

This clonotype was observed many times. The CDR3 loop is CASSSTGLSEQYF. CDR3 nucleotides: TGCGCCAGCAGCTCAACAGGGTTGAGCGAGCAGTACTTC. The chain links TRBV5-1 to TRBJ2-7; a weak D match, TRBD1 (6 bases). The CDR3 runs 13 residues. Germline V gives CDR1 SGHRS, CDR2 YFSETQ. V lost 3 bases and J 6 bases, leaving 13 bases between the germline ends.

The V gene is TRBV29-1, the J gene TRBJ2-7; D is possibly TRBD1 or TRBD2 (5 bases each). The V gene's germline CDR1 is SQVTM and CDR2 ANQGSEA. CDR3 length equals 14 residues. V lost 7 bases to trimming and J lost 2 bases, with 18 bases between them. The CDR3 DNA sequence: TGCAGCGCCGCACGAGGGGTTAAGGCCTACGAGCAGTACTTC. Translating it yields CSAARGVKAYEQYF.

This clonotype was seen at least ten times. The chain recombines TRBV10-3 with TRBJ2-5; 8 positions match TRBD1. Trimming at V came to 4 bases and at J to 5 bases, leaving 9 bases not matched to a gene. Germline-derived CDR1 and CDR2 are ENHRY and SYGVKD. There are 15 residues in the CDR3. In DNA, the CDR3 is TGTGCCATCAGTGCGGGGGACAGGCCTCGGGAGACCCAGTACTTC. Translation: CAISAGDRPRETQYF.

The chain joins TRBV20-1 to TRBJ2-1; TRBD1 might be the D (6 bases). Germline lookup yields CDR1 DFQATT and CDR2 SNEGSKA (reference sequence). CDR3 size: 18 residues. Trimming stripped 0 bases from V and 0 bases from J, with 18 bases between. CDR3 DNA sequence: TGCAGTGCTAGAGATCCATGGGACACCACAAGCTCCTACAATGAGCAGTTCTTC. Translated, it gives CSARDPWDTTSSYNEQFF.

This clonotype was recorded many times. Here the CDR3 DNA reads TGCAGTGCTAGGCAGGGTCCGGACTACGAGCAGTACTTC. Translated, it gives CSARQGPDYEQYF. The gene calls are TRBV20-1 and TRBJ2-7, with D possibly being TRBD1 (5 bases). V lost 3 bases and J lost 3, with 12 bases in between. From germline, CDR1 is DFQATT and CDR2 SNEGSKA (reference sequence). The CDR3 has 13 residues.